This T cell receptor beta chain was found in a study of tumor-infiltrating lymphocytes in glioblastoma multiforme. The study's findings and limits: The TCR and somatic mutation analysis included just one glioblastoma patient.

This CDR3 is 11 amino acids long. Germline V gene data show CDR1 as LNHDA and CDR2 as SQIVND (reference sequence). V lost 11 bases to trimming and J lost 4 bases, with 11 bases between them. The sample holds a few counts of this clonotype. Its antigen remains unidentified. TCRB libraries came from RNA via three nested multiplex PCR rounds. One entry per CDR3 protein results from TCRdb running MiXCR on the multiplex PCR reads. The table lists approximately 9,300 distinct CDR3 sequences, roughly 70% of them singletons, with about 53% in the top ten. The sequence derives from a male donor with glioblastoma. The sequenced material came from brain tumor tissue. The rearrangement uses TRBV19 and TRBJ2-5; no reliable D call. CDR3 coding DNA: TGTGCCGCTGGCCGGGCAGAGACCCAGTACTTC. This gives the protein CAAGRAETQYF. Filled out from reference TRBV19 and TRBJ2-5, the complete variable domain reads DGGITQSPKYLFRKEGQNVTLSCEQNLNHDAMYWYRQDPGQGLRLIYYSQIVNDFQKGDIAEGYSVSREKKESFPLTVTSAQKNPTAFYLCAAGRAETQYFGPGTRLLVL.